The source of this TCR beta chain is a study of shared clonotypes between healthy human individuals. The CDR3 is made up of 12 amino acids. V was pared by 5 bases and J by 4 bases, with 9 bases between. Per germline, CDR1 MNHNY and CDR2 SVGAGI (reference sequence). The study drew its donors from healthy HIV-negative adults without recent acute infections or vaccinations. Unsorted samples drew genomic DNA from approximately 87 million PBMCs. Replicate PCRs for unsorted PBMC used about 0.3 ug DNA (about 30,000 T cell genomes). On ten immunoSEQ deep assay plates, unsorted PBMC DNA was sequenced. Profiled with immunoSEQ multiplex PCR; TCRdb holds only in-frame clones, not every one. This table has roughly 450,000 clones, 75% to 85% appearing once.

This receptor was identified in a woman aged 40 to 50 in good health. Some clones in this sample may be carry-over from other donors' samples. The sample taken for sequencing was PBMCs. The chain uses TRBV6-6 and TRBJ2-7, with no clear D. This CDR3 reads CASSALRYEQYF. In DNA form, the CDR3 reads TGTGCCAGCAGTGCCCTCCGGTACGAGCAGTACTTC.